The 29 T cell receptor beta chains in this list originate from one sample, sequenced in a study of cytomegalovirus exposure and HLA in healthy donors. The PCR had 60 Vbeta and 13 Jbeta primers. Profiled with immunoSEQ multiplex PCR; TCRdb holds only in-frame clones, not every one. The data contain 140,000 to 150,000 clones, approximately 91% of them singletons. Input material: PBMCs. The receptors were sampled from a woman aged 40 to 50 in good health and CMV-seronegative.

The V and J genes are TRBV6-5 and TRBJ1-1, with 11 bases fitting TRBD1. CDR1 and CDR2 (germline): MNHEY, SVGAGI. J lost 3 bases, V lost 6 bases, and 3 bases had no gene match. The CDR3 loop spans 14 amino acids. The CDR3 sequence: CASRSGQGDTEAFF. CDR3 nucleotides: TGTGCCAGCAGGTCGGGACAGGGGGACACTGAAGCTTTCTTT.

This chain joins TRBV11-2 and TRBJ2-2, with D tentatively TRBD1 (5 bases). The CDR3 contains 15 residues. The V and J ends lost 5 bases and 3 bases respectively, with 13 bases between them. Germline V gene sequence: CDR1 SGHAT, CDR2 FQNNGV. In DNA form, the CDR3 reads TGTGCCAGCAGCAGTCGACAGTTACACACCGGGGAGCTGTTTTTT. Protein: CASSSRQLHTGELFF.

CDR3 region: CASRRTGGTEAFF. In DNA, the CDR3 is TGTGCCAGCAGGCGAACAGGGGGCACTGAAGCTTTCTTT. This chain connects TRBV6-4 to TRBJ1-1; 8 bases agree with TRBD1. The CDR3 is 13 amino acids. The germline V gene has CDR1 MRHNA and CDR2 SNTAGT. With 6 bases clipped from V and 4 bases from J, the junction kept 4 bases outside the gene matches.

V usage is TRBV11-3 and J usage is TRBJ2-5; D is perhaps TRBD2 (6 bases). Germline assignment: CDR1 SGHNT and CDR2 YENEEA. CDR3 length: 15 residues. V lost 5 bases, J lost 0 bases, and 13 bases lay in between. CDR3 residues: CASSRGTEDQETQYF. In DNA, the CDR3 is TGTGCCAGCAGCCGCGGGACGGAGGACCAAGAGACCCAGTACTTC.

The chain joins TRBV11-2 to TRBJ1-1; no firm D call. The CDR3 extends over 13 amino acids. The V and J ends lost 6 bases and 0 bases respectively, with 8 bases between them. Germline CDR1 SGHAT, CDR2 FQNNGV. CDR3 region: CASRSDMNTEAFF. In nucleotides, the CDR3 is TGTGCCAGCAGGAGTGATATGAACACTGAAGCTTTCTTT.

The V call is TRBV5-1, the J call TRBJ2-7; 8 bases map to TRBD2. V gave up 5 bases and J gave up 0 bases; unmatched junction bases: 4. From germline, CDR1 is SGHRS and CDR2 YFSETQ. This CDR3 has 14 residues. The CDR3 is CASSLSGISYEQYF. The CDR3 DNA reads as TGCGCCAGCAGTCTTAGCGGGATCTCCTACGAGCAGTACTTC.

V is TRBV11-1 and J is TRBJ2-7; TRBD1 is a possible D gene (6 bases). Trimming took 1 base from V and 2 from J, leaving 12 bases between them. CDR3 length: 15 amino acids. Germline-derived CDR1 and CDR2 are SGHAT and FQDESV (reference sequence). In DNA, the CDR3 is TGTGCCAGCAGCTTAGTGCTGGACAGCACCTACGAGCAGTACTTC. As protein: CASSLVLDSTYEQYF.

This rearrangement joins TRBV6-6 to TRBJ2-7; perhaps TRBD2 as D (6 bases). Trimming took off 2 bases at V and 8 bases at J, with 10 bases between the two ends. The germline CDR1 and CDR2 sequences are MNHNY and SVGAGI (reference sequence). The CDR3 contains 12 residues. CDR3 sequence (DNA): TGTGCCAGCAGTTACGGGCGGGGACAGCAGTACTTC. It codes for CASSYGRGQQYF.

The rearrangement uses TRBV5-1 and TRBJ2-7; 9 bases are a match to TRBD2. The CDR3 is 17 residues long. Germline CDR1 SGHRS, CDR2 YFSETQ. V trimming: 3 bases; J trimming: 11 bases; junction bases outside the gene matches: 21. The DNA of the CDR3 is TGCGCCAGCAGCTCCACCGCCGTGGGGGCGGGAGGGCGGGTAGAGTACTTC. Translating it yields CASSSTAVGAGGRVEYF. The full variable domain, with the rest looked up from reference TRBV5-1 and TRBJ2-7, is KAGVTQTPRYLIKTRGQQVTLSCSPISGHRSVSWYQQTPGQGLQFLFEYFSETQRNKGNFPGRFSGRQFSNSRSEMNVSTLELGDSALYLCASSSTAVGAGGRVEYFGPGTRLTVT.

This chain joins TRBV7-2 and TRBJ2-3; 7 nucleotides align to TRBD2. V trimming: 3 bases; J trimming: 1 base; junction bases outside the gene matches: 4. Germline V gene lookup returns CDR1 SGHTA and CDR2 FQGNSA. The CDR3 length is 15 residues. CDR3 DNA: TGTGCCAGCAGCTTTCCGGGAGGCGGCACAGATACGCAGTATTTT. Translated, it gives CASSFPGGGTDTQYF.

The chain recombines TRBV15 with TRBJ2-7; D perhaps matches TRBD1 (6 bases). Between the trimmed V and J ends, which lost 4 bases and 6 bases, there was a span of 19 bases. Per germline, CDR1 LNHNV and CDR2 YYDKDF (reference sequence). This CDR3 contains 15 residues. CDR3 region: CATSIQTGVGFEQYF. In nucleotides, the CDR3 is TGTGCCACCAGCATACAGACAGGCGTTGGGTTCGAGCAGTACTTC.

The chain joins TRBV27 to TRBJ2-7; 16 bases align to TRBD2. Germline V gives CDR1 MNHEY, CDR2 SMNVEV (reference sequence). This CDR3 has 17 residues. V dropped 5 bases and J dropped 2; count of bases not matched to a gene: 6. The CDR3, as DNA: TGTGCCAGCAGTATTAGGGGACTAGCGGGAGGGGCCTACGAGCAGTACTTC. It specifies CASSIRGLAGGAYEQYF.

The gene calls are TRBV11-3 and TRBJ2-1; TRBD1 might be the D (5 bases). Trimming left V 5 bases short and J 3 bases short, with 17 bases between. Germline V gives CDR1 SGHNT, CDR2 YENEEA. The CDR3 has 16 residues. The chain's CDR3 is CASSKGLVSGYNEQFF. CDR3 DNA: TGTGCCAGCAGCAAGGGGTTAGTGTCGGGCTACAATGAGCAGTTCTTC.

The V gene is TRBV25-1, the J gene TRBJ2-1, with TRBD1 identical over 9 bases. This CDR3 contains 15 residues. CDR1 is MGHDK and CDR2 is SYGVNS in the germline V gene. The ends lost 3 bases at V and 7 bases at J; junction bases unmatched: 7. Here the CDR3 DNA reads TGTGCCAGCAGTGATCCGGGACAGGGTAGGAATGAGCAGTTCTTC. Translated: CASSDPGQGRNEQFF. Using reference TRBV25-1 and TRBJ2-1 for the parts outside the CDR3, the full variable domain is EADIYQTPRYLVIGTGKKITLECSQTMGHDKMYWYQQDPGMELHLIHYSYGVNSTEKGDLSSESTVSRIRTEHFPLTLESARPSHTSQYLCASSDPGQGRNEQFFGPGTRLTVL.

This clone was observed a single time. J is TRBJ2-5 and V is TRBV11-1; 8 bases map to TRBD2. The CDR3 is 16 amino acids. Germline V gene data show CDR1 as SGHAT and CDR2 as FQDESV (reference sequence). The J segment lost 4 bases and the V segment lost 2 bases, leaving 9 bases of the junction unmatched. The CDR3 sequence: CASSLSDGRARETQYF. The CDR3, as DNA: TGTGCCAGCAGCTTATCGGACGGGAGGGCCCGAGAGACCCAGTACTTC.

This chain uses TRBV30 with TRBJ2-7, with 15 positions matching TRBD2. Germline V gene lookup returns CDR1 GTSNPN and CDR2 SVGIG (reference sequence). This CDR3 is 13 amino acids long. Trimming at V came to 5 bases and at J to 5 bases, leaving 1 base not matched to a gene. Written as DNA, the CDR3 is TGTGCCTGGGGACTAGCGGGAGGGAACGAGCAGTACTTC. It yields the protein CAWGLAGGNEQYF.

The V call is TRBV28, the J call TRBJ2-7; 13 positions agree with TRBD2. The length of the CDR3 is 17 residues. V trimming: 3 bases; J trimming: 3 bases; junction bases outside the gene matches: 8. Germline-derived CDR1 and CDR2 are MDHEN and SYDVKM. The CDR3 DNA follows: TGTGCCAGCAGTTTGGTACTAGCGGGAGGGCCCGGCTACGAGCAGTACTTC. This translates into CASSLVLAGGPGYEQYF.

This clone was detected only once. This chain links TRBV4-3 with TRBJ2-3; a weak D match, TRBD1 (6 bases). The CDR3 is 13 residues long. V was shortened by 5 bases and J by 5 bases, with 11 bases between the two germline ends. In germline, CDR1 is LGHNA, CDR2 YSLEER. The CDR3 loop reads CASSKTGKDTQYF. CDR3 nucleotides: TGCGCCAGCAGCAAAACAGGGAAAGATACGCAGTATTTT.

This chain joins TRBV2 and TRBJ2-5, with 12 nucleotides matching TRBD2. This CDR3 has 14 residues. CDR1 is SNHLY and CDR2 is FYNNEI in the germline V gene. V was pared by 7 bases and J by 4 bases, with 4 bases of the junction left unmatched. The CDR3 spells CASKGLAGLETQYF. The CDR3 DNA follows: TGTGCCAGCAAGGGACTAGCGGGCCTAGAGACCCAGTACTTC.

The chain employs TRBV5-1 and TRBJ2-3, with TRBD2 matching 10 bases. The CDR3 runs 15 residues. Germline CDR1 and CDR2: SGHRS and YFSETQ. With V trimmed by 8 bases and J by 1 base, 7 bases remained unmatched. Here the CDR3 reads CASQTSGPGTDTQYF. CDR3 in DNA: TGCGCCAGTCAGACTAGCGGGCCCGGCACAGATACGCAGTATTTT.

Regarding this clone: The same CDR3 is also encoded by other DNA sequences in this sample. CDR3 in DNA: TGCGCCAGCAGCTTAGGACAGGGAGGCGAGACCCAGTACTTC. Translation gives CASSLGQGGETQYF. The V gene is TRBV5-1, the J gene TRBJ2-5; TRBD1 matches 8 bases. CDR3 length: 14 residues. Per germline, CDR1 SGHRS and CDR2 YFSETQ. The V and J ends lost 2 bases and 5 bases, in that order; junction bases with no gene match: 5. Combining the CDR3 with reference TRBV5-1 and TRBJ2-5 gives the whole variable domain KAGVTQTPRYLIKTRGQQVTLSCSPISGHRSVSWYQQTPGQGLQFLFEYFSETQRNKGNFPGRFSGRQFSNSRSEMNVSTLELGDSALYLCASSLGQGGETQYFGPGTRLLVL.

The genes are TRBV4-2 and TRBJ2-3; D gene uncertain. The CDR3 runs to 13 residues. Per the germline V gene, CDR1 is LGHNA and CDR2 is YNFKEQ. With 0 bases removed from V and 5 bases from J, the gap between germline ends came to 6 bases. CDR3 in DNA: TGTGCCAGCAGCCAAGAATACAAAGATACGCAGTATTTT. The encoded protein is CASSQEYKDTQYF.

The CDR3, as DNA: TGTGCCTGGAGTGCCCAGCAGGGGACTATGCAGTTCTTC. Translation gives CAWSAQQGTMQFF. This chain connects TRBV30 to TRBJ2-1; D possibly corresponds to TRBD2 (7 bases). Germline CDR1 reads GTSNPN; CDR2 reads SVGIG (reference sequence). Trimming shortened V by 1 base and J by 12 bases, and 16 bases separated the two germline ends. This CDR3 has 13 residues.

V and J are TRBV21-1 and TRBJ2-1; the table's D gene call, TRBD1, was not cross checked with the DNA. TRBV21-1 is a documented pseudogene. This CDR3 comprises 15 residues. CDR3 nucleotide sequence: TGTGCCAGCAGCAAAAAGACAGGGGGCTACAATGAGCAGTTCTTC. It encodes CASSKKTGGYNEQFF.

The chain employs TRBV5-1 and TRBJ2-1, with 9 bases fitting TRBD2. The J segment lost 6 bases and the V segment lost 0 bases, leaving 7 bases of the junction unmatched. The CDR3 consists of 16 residues. The germline gives CDR1 SGHRS, CDR2 YFSETQ. The DNA for the CDR3 is TGCGCCAGCAGCTTGGCCAGGCTAGCGGGGTCCAATGAGCAGTTCTTC. Translation: CASSLARLAGSNEQFF.

The rearrangement uses TRBV21-1 and TRBJ2-7; the table gives TRBD2 as D, unverified against the DNA. TRBV21-1 is listed as a pseudogene. The CDR3 covers 12 residues. CDR3 DNA: TGTGCCAGCAGCCCCCCGGGCTACGAGCAGTACTTC. It encodes CASSPPGYEQYF.

This clone was counted once. This rearrangement joins TRBV19 to TRBJ2-5; the D gene is possibly TRBD1 (6 bases). Germline assignment: CDR1 LNHDA and CDR2 SQIVND (reference sequence). V was pared by 3 bases and J by 0 bases, with 8 bases between. This CDR3 contains 14 residues. The CDR3 sequence: CASSIQGYQETQYF. DNA of the CDR3: TGTGCCAGTAGTATTCAGGGGTACCAAGAGACCCAGTACTTC. The variable domain in full, completed from reference TRBV19 and TRBJ2-5, reads DGGITQSPKYLFRKEGQNVTLSCEQNLNHDAMYWYRQDPGQGLRLIYYSQIVNDFQKGDIAEGYSVSREKKESFPLTVTSAQKNPTAFYLCASSIQGYQETQYFGPGTRLLVL.

The rearrangement uses TRBV6-5 and TRBJ1-2; TRBD1 might be the D (6 bases). In germline, CDR1 is MNHEY, CDR2 SVGAGI. The CDR3 has 13 amino acids. Trimming took 4 bases from V and 7 from J, leaving 13 bases between them. This CDR3 reads CASSSYRVPGYTF. DNA of the CDR3: TGTGCCAGCAGTTCCTACAGGGTCCCTGGCTACACCTTC.

V and J are TRBV7-9 and TRBJ1-1; 7 bases line up with TRBD1. This CDR3 spans 13 amino acids. V lost 3 bases to trimming and J lost 4 bases; unmatched junction nucleotides: 2. CDR1 and CDR2 from the germline V gene are SEHNR and FQNEAQ (reference sequence). In DNA, the CDR3 is TGTGCCAGCAGCTTGACAGGGTCCACTGAAGCTTTCTTT. Translating gives CASSLTGSTEAFF.